Below, 32 T cell receptor beta chains from the same sample are listed, as sequenced in a study of blood T cell repertoires in COVID-19. Assay: immunoSEQ multiplex PCR; the TCRdb copy retains only in-frame clones and omits some. The sample yields about 42,000 clones, around nine tenths seen once. Input material: peripheral blood. All receptors come from a human donor in a cohort sampled during active COVID-19.

The chain is built from TRBV19 and TRBJ1-2; tentative D call: TRBD1 (6 bases). There are 15 residues in the CDR3. V lost 5 bases and J 4 bases, leaving 17 bases between the germline ends. Germline assignment: CDR1 LNHDA and CDR2 SQIVND (reference sequence). CDR3 nucleotides: TGTGCCAGTAGTCCAACAGGGCCGATTCCCTATGGCTACACCTTC. Its translation is CASSPTGPIPYGYTF.

The chain is built from TRBV5-8 and TRBJ2-5, with 9 nucleotides matching TRBD1. Germline V gene lookup returns CDR1 SGHTS and CDR2 YDEGEE. The V segment lost 5 bases and the J segment 1 base; nucleotides outside the gene matches: 9. CDR3 length: 16 amino acids. This chain's CDR3 is CASRPGTGNRQETQYF. The CDR3 DNA reads as TGTGCCAGCAGACCCGGGACAGGGAATCGCCAAGAGACCCAGTACTTC.

The chain has TRBV29-1 and TRBJ1-2; 9 nucleotides align to TRBD1. The V gene's germline CDR1 is SQVTM and CDR2 ANQGSEA. V was clipped by 6 bases and J by 4 bases; unmatched bases: 12. This CDR3 is built from 15 residues. The CDR3 sequence: CSVTGRDRAGYGYTF. DNA of the CDR3: TGCAGCGTAACGGGGCGGGACAGGGCGGGCTATGGCTACACCTTC.

The chain carries TRBV3-1 (or the pseudogene TRBV3-2) and TRBJ2-6, with 7 nucleotides matching TRBD1. This CDR3 spans 18 amino acids. The germline CDR1 and CDR2 sequences are LGHDT and YNNKEL (reference sequence). V gave up 2 bases and J gave up 8 bases; unmatched junction bases: 15. CDR3 DNA sequence: TGTGCCAGCAGCCAACGAACCGCGGCAGGGGGTTCTCCCAACGTCCTGACTTTC. This sequence encodes CASSQRTAAGGSPNVLTF.

This clone was picked up one time. V usage is TRBV6-2 or TRBV6-3 and J usage is TRBJ2-7; no definite D call. Trimming cost V 4 bases and J 0 bases, with 4 bases left between them. Germline CDR1 and CDR2: MNHEY and SVGEGT. The CDR3 runs 12 residues. CDR3 coding DNA: TGTGCCAGCAGTTCCGTCTCCTACGAGCAGTACTTC. Amino acids: CASSSVSYEQYF.

The CDR3 DNA reads TGTGCCAGCAGCTTGGATGGGACAGGGAGGAACGAGCAGTACTTC. It yields the protein CASSLDGTGRNEQYF. V usage is TRBV5-4 and J usage is TRBJ2-7, with 9 bases aligning to TRBD1. The CDR3 length is 15 residues. Looked up from germline, CDR1 is SGHNT and CDR2 is YYREEE (reference sequence). V gave up 0 bases and J gave up 5 bases; unmatched junction bases: 6.

The rearrangement joins TRBV5-1 to TRBJ1-6; D may be TRBD1 (6 bases). Germline V lookup: CDR1 SGHRS, CDR2 YFSETQ. This CDR3 has 16 residues. V lost 3 bases to trimming and J lost 5 bases, with 15 bases between them. CDR3 DNA: TGCGCCAGCAGCTACTATACAGGGTCCGATAATTCACCCCTCCACTTT. This translates into CASSYYTGSDNSPLHF.

This clone was found once. V is TRBV27 and J is TRBJ2-1; perhaps TRBD2 as D (6 bases). This CDR3 has 16 residues. Deletions cut 1 base from V and 0 bases from J, with 10 bases between. From germline, CDR1 is MNHEY and CDR2 SMNVEV (reference sequence). The CDR3 is CASSLLAGSSYNEQFF. The CDR3 DNA is TGTGCCAGCAGTTTATTGGCCGGGAGCTCCTACAATGAGCAGTTCTTC.

The chain links TRBV15 to TRBJ1-2; D gene uncertain. This CDR3 comprises 17 residues. V was clipped by 0 bases and J by 0 bases, with 14 bases between them. CDR1 is LNHNV, CDR2 YYDKDF, per germline (reference sequence). The CDR3 sequence: CATSRDLKSLTNYGYTF. CDR3 sequence (DNA): TGTGCCACCAGCAGAGATCTAAAGAGTCTTACTAACTATGGCTACACCTTC.

The chain has TRBV7-9 and TRBJ1-1; TRBD1 agrees at 11 bases. This CDR3 contains 15 residues. Germline V lookup: CDR1 SEHNR, CDR2 FQNEAQ (reference sequence). V lost 5 bases, J lost 5 bases, and 7 bases stayed unmatched. CDR3 sequence reads: CASSGQGAIQTEAFF. The CDR3 coding sequence is TGTGCCAGCAGCGGACAGGGGGCGATTCAGACTGAAGCTTTCTTT.

The chain uses TRBV7-2 and TRBJ2-3; 7 bases align to TRBD2. This CDR3 has 14 residues. V lost 5 bases to trimming and J lost 2 bases; unmatched junction nucleotides: 4. Germline CDR1 reads SGHTA; CDR2 reads FQGNSA. In nucleotides, the CDR3 is TGTGCCAGCAGCGCAACTAGCGACACAGATACGCAGTATTTT. As protein: CASSATSDTDTQYF.

This chain joins TRBV5-4 and TRBJ2-4, with 12 positions matching TRBD2. CDR3 length equals 19 residues. After removal of 4 bases from V and 4 bases from J, the junction contained 15 bases not matched to a gene. The germline V gene encodes CDR1 SGHNT and CDR2 YYREEE (reference sequence). The CDR3 DNA reads as TGTGCCAGCAGCCCTAGCGGGAGGGGAGGCCTTTTGGCGAAAAACATTCAGTACTTC. It specifies CASSPSGRGGLLAKNIQYF.

The chain couples TRBV7-9 to TRBJ2-7; D is perhaps TRBD2 (6 bases). The CDR3 extends over 12 amino acids. V dropped 7 bases and J dropped 5 bases, with 12 bases sitting between them. The germline V gene encodes CDR1 SEHNR and CDR2 FQNEAQ (reference sequence). The chain's CDR3 is CASTLGGHEQYF. In nucleotides, the CDR3 is TGTGCCAGCACCCTGGGGGGTCACGAGCAGTACTTC.

The rearrangement uses TRBV13 and TRBJ1-2; D is unresolved. V was trimmed by 3 bases and J by 8 bases, leaving 7 bases between them. The CDR3 is 11 amino acids. CDR1 is PRHDT and CDR2 is FYEKMQ in the germline V gene (reference sequence). CDR3 region: CASSFSMGYTF. In nucleotides, the CDR3 is TGTGCCAGCAGCTTTTCTATGGGCTACACCTTC.

This chain links TRBV7-9 with TRBJ2-1, with D perhaps assigned TRBD1 or TRBD2 (5 bases each). V lost 5 bases to trimming and J lost 0 bases, with 11 bases between them. From germline, CDR1 is SEHNR and CDR2 FQNEAQ (reference sequence). This CDR3 is 15 amino acids long. CDR3 sequence: CASSKGESSYNEQFF. CDR3 DNA: TGTGCCAGCAGCAAAGGGGAGAGCTCCTACAATGAGCAGTTCTTC.

This clone was counted a few times. The chain joins TRBV18 to TRBJ2-7; 12 bases align to TRBD2. V lost 3 bases and J lost 0; bases outside the gene matches: 3. Germline loops: CDR1 KGHSH, CDR2 LQKENI. This CDR3 has 16 amino acids. CDR3 DNA sequence: TGTGCCAGCTCACCGCGGACTAGCGGGACCTCCTACGAGCAGTACTTC. Protein product: CASSPRTSGTSYEQYF. The entire variable domain, with the rest obtained from reference TRBV18 and TRBJ2-7, is as follows: NAGVMQNPRHLVRRRGQEARLRCSPMKGHSHVYWYRQLPEEGLKFMVYLQKENIIDESGMPKERFSAEFPKEGPSILRIQQVVRGDSAAYFCASSPRTSGTSYEQYFGPGTRLTVT.

The chain links TRBV5-4 to TRBJ2-2, with TRBD2 identical over 8 bases. From germline, CDR1 is SGHNT and CDR2 YYREEE (reference sequence). The CDR3 is 15 amino acids. V was clipped by 3 bases and J by 7 bases; unmatched bases: 8. In DNA form, the CDR3 reads TGTGCCAGCAGCTCCTCGGGGGGGCACGGCGGGGAGCTGTTTTTT. It yields the protein CASSSSGGHGGELFF.

The chain links TRBV13 to TRBJ2-4, with TRBD2 identical over 10 bases. V shed 5 bases and J 7 bases; nucleotides not matched to a gene: 8. The CDR3 loop spans 15 amino acids. Per germline, CDR1 PRHDT and CDR2 FYEKMQ (reference sequence). The CDR3 protein is CASSPPGLAINIQYF. DNA of the CDR3: TGTGCCAGCAGCCCCCCGGGACTAGCGATCAACATTCAGTACTTC.

This sequence joins TRBV18 and TRBJ2-1; 8 bases agree with TRBD1. The CDR3 has 19 amino acids. CDR1 and CDR2 from the germline V gene are KGHSH and LQKENI. The ends lost 4 bases at V and 0 bases at J; junction bases unmatched: 14. Written as DNA, the CDR3 is TGTGCCAGCTCACTAGGGGCACGGACAGGGCCAAACTCCTACAATGAGCAGTTCTTC. Translating gives CASSLGARTGPNSYNEQFF.

CDR3 sequence (DNA): TGTGCCAGCAGCCAGACAGGGAGATCCCTTGAAGCTTTCTTT. This translates into CASSQTGRSLEAFF. The chain links TRBV7-2 to TRBJ1-1; 7 nucleotides align to TRBD1. This CDR3 spans 14 amino acids. Unmatched junction bases numbered 10, after V lost 5 bases and J lost 7 bases. Per germline, CDR1 SGHTA and CDR2 FQGNSA.

The chain combines TRBV30 with TRBJ1-2, with D maybe TRBD1 (5 bases). The CDR3 totals 14 residues. Germline V CDR1 and CDR2: GTSNPN, SVGIG (reference sequence). V was shortened by 4 bases and J by 7 bases, with 19 bases between the two germline ends. The CDR3 is CAWTNGGGLRGYTF. The CDR3 nucleotides are TGTGCCTGGACCAATGGGGGGGGTTTGCGTGGCTACACCTTC.

This clone appeared once. DNA of the CDR3: TGTGCCAGTACAGGCAGTATGAACACTGAAGCTTTCTTT. Its translation: CASTGSMNTEAFF. The chain has TRBV19 and TRBJ1-1; D not certain. V was clipped by 7 bases and J by 0 bases, with 9 bases between them. The CDR3 sequence is 13 residues long. CDR1 LNHDA and CDR2 SQIVND come from the germline V gene (reference sequence).

The rearrangement joins TRBV5-6 to TRBJ1-1; no clear D gene. This CDR3 spans 13 amino acids. Germline V gene sequence: CDR1 SGHDT, CDR2 YYEEEE. Trimming pared 2 bases from V and 8 bases from J, leaving 13 bases between. The CDR3 loop is CASSLSTPREAFF. Here the CDR3 DNA reads TGTGCCAGCAGCTTATCTACTCCTAGGGAAGCTTTCTTT.

This chain links TRBV13 with TRBJ1-2; D possibly corresponds to TRBD1 (5 bases). The CDR3 has 17 amino acids. Trimming took 0 bases from V and 8 from J, leaving 22 bases between them. Germline-derived CDR1 and CDR2 are PRHDT and FYEKMQ (reference sequence). CDR3 in DNA: TGTGCCAGCAGCTTAGGGGGGCAGGTCTCTCGTCTCGGCGGCTACACCTTC. Its translation is CASSLGGQVSRLGGYTF. The complete variable domain, with remaining parts taken from reference TRBV13 and TRBJ1-2, reads AAGVIQSPRHLIKEKRETATLKCYPIPRHDTVYWYQQGPGQDPQFLISFYEKMQSDKGSIPDRFSAQQFSDYHSELNMSSLELGDSALYFCASSLGGQVSRLGGYTFGSGTRLTVV.

DNA of the CDR3: TGTGCCAGCAGCGTACCGACCAAGACAGGAGTCTCCTACGAGCAGTACTTC. The encoded protein is CASSVPTKTGVSYEQYF. The chain joins TRBV9 to TRBJ2-7, with a weak D call TRBD1 (6 bases). The V gene's germline CDR1 is SGDLS and CDR2 YYNGEE. Trimming pared 1 base from V and 0 bases from J, leaving 17 bases between. CDR3 length: 17 residues.

The chain has TRBV5-1 and TRBJ2-1, with a tentative D call TRBD2 (5 bases). This CDR3 spans 14 amino acids. The germline V gene encodes CDR1 SGHRS and CDR2 YFSETQ. The germline V and J ends were trimmed by 3 bases and 8 bases, with 15 bases remaining between them. The CDR3 sequence: CASSSSYAGDEQFF. The CDR3, as DNA: TGCGCCAGCAGCTCATCTTATGCGGGTGATGAGCAGTTCTTC.

V usage is TRBV5-4 and J usage is TRBJ2-7; 13 bases align to TRBD2. The CDR3 spans 16 residues. The junction had 5 bases not matched to a gene; V was cut back by 4 bases and J by 1 base. Per germline, CDR1 SGHNT and CDR2 YYREEE (reference sequence). The CDR3 DNA is TGTGCCAGCAGCGCGGGACTAGCGGGGTCGTCCTACGAGCAGTACTTC. The encoded protein is CASSAGLAGSSYEQYF.

V is TRBV4-2 and J is TRBJ2-5; TRBD2 matches 8 bases. Germline V CDR1 and CDR2: LGHNA, YNFKEQ. V lost 4 bases and J lost 5; bases outside the gene matches: 6. There are 14 residues in the CDR3. The CDR3, as DNA: TGTGCCAGCAGCCCAACGGGAGGGGCGGAGACCCAGTACTTC. Protein: CASSPTGGAETQYF.

The chain carries TRBV7-9 and TRBJ1-2; D is perhaps TRBD1 (6 bases). Looked up from germline, CDR1 is SEHNR and CDR2 is FQNEAQ (reference sequence). V was cut by 5 bases and J by 3 bases, with 19 bases left in between. The CDR3 is made up of 16 amino acids. In nucleotides, the CDR3 is TGTGCCAGCAGCCCGCAGGGGAGTATGACGGACTATGGCTACACCTTC. This encodes CASSPQGSMTDYGYTF.

This chain connects TRBV2 to TRBJ1-1, with 7 bases lining up with TRBD1. With V trimmed by 7 bases and J by 5 bases, 10 bases remained unmatched. CDR1 is SNHLY and CDR2 is FYNNEI in the germline V gene. The CDR3 covers 14 residues. CDR3 sequence: CASNNILQGTEAFF. CDR3 DNA sequence: TGTGCCAGCAACAATATCTTACAGGGGACTGAAGCTTTCTTT.

The chain carries TRBV9 and TRBJ2-7; 12 positions match TRBD2. V shed 1 base and J 5 bases; nucleotides not matched to a gene: 4. Germline CDR1 reads SGDLS; CDR2 reads YYNGEE. The CDR3 is 15 amino acids. Here the CDR3 reads CASSVRASGRDEQYF. CDR3 bases: TGTGCCAGCAGCGTAAGGGCTAGCGGGAGGGACGAGCAGTACTTC.

The rearrangement links TRBV11-3 to TRBJ2-4; 8 positions agree with TRBD1. The V gene end was trimmed by 6 bases and the J gene end by 8 bases; junction bases not matched to a gene: 6. The CDR3 has 13 residues. Germline CDR1 reads SGHNT; CDR2 reads YENEEA. This CDR3 is CASSRTGLDIQYF. The CDR3 DNA reads TGTGCCAGCAGTCGGACAGGGCTTGACATTCAGTACTTC.